These 32 T cell receptor beta chains originate from one sample sequenced in a study of cytomegalovirus exposure and HLA in healthy donors. Amplification used 60 Vbeta primers and 13 Jbeta primers. Method: immunoSEQ multiplex PCR; TCRdb's copy keeps in-frame clones and lacks some. The table includes 100,000 to 150,000 clones, more than 70% detected once. The sample taken for sequencing was PBMCs. The receptor source for this set is a man aged 50 to 60 in good health and CMV-seropositive.

This chain connects TRBV7-6 to TRBJ1-2, with TRBD1 as a possible D gene (5 bases). CDR1 and CDR2 (germline): SGHVS, FNYEAQ. V was cut by 1 base and J by 5 bases, with 14 bases left in between. The CDR3 runs 15 residues. The chain's CDR3 is CASSLDPGRYYGYTF. CDR3 nucleotide sequence: TGTGCCAGCAGCTTAGATCCAGGGAGGTATTATGGCTACACCTTC.

The chain recombines TRBV2 with TRBJ1-5; 7 positions agree with TRBD1. Germline values: CDR1 SNHLY, CDR2 FYNNEI. The CDR3 is 13 amino acids. Trimming at V came to 7 bases and at J to 4 bases, leaving 4 bases not matched to a gene. The CDR3 DNA sequence: TGTGCCAGCACCCGGGACAGAAATCAGCCCCAGCATTTT. Residues: CASTRDRNQPQHF. The variable domain in full, with the rest retrieved from reference TRBV2 and TRBJ1-5, is EPEVTQTPSHQVTQMGQEVILRCVPISNHLYFYWYRQILGQKVEFLVSFYNNEISEKSEIFDDQFSVERPDGSNFTLKIRSTKLEDSAMYFCASTRDRNQPQHFGDGTRLSIL.

The V and J genes are TRBV2 and TRBJ1-4; 7 bases agree with TRBD1. The ends lost 8 bases at V and 7 bases at J; junction bases unmatched: 10. This CDR3 has 14 residues. Germline V gene sequence: CDR1 SNHLY, CDR2 FYNNEI. CDR3 residues: CASSRQGTIEKLFF. The CDR3 DNA reads TGTGCCAGCTCGAGACAGGGTACGATTGAAAAACTGTTTTTT.

This clone was recorded once. J is TRBJ1-1 and V is TRBV6-5; D is possibly TRBD1 (6 bases). The V gene lost 5 bases and the J gene lost 4 bases, with 14 bases spanning the gap. This CDR3 has 14 amino acids. Per the germline V gene, CDR1 is MNHEY and CDR2 is SVGAGI. In DNA form, the CDR3 reads TGTGCCAGCAGTATTCTACAGGGCTCCACTGAAGCTTTCTTT. It codes for CASSILQGSTEAFF.

This sequence joins TRBV5-8 and TRBJ2-2; 11 bases fit TRBD2. This CDR3 is built from 19 residues. Trimming at V came to 1 base and at J to 7 bases, leaving 15 bases not matched to a gene. Per the germline V gene, CDR1 is SGHTS and CDR2 is YDEGEE. The CDR3: CASSLSRRSSGRAVGELFF. CDR3 DNA: TGTGCCAGCAGCTTGAGCCGACGGAGTAGCGGGAGGGCTGTCGGGGAGCTGTTTTTT. Full variable domain (missing parts from reference TRBV5-8 and TRBJ2-2): EAGVTQSPTHLIKTRGQQATLRCSPISGHTSVYWYQQALGLGLQFLLWYDEGEERNRGNFPPRFSGRQFPNYSSELNVNALELEDSALYLCASSLSRRSSGRAVGELFFGEGSRLTVL.

The chain joins TRBV11-2 to TRBJ2-5, with 7 bases that match TRBD1. Germline V gene lookup returns CDR1 SGHAT and CDR2 FQNNGV. Germline trimming cut 0 bases from V and 4 bases from J; bases unmatched to any gene: 5. The length of the CDR3 is 15 residues. The chain's CDR3 is CASSLDLTGRETQYF. The CDR3 region has the DNA TGTGCCAGCAGCTTAGACCTGACAGGGAGAGAGACCCAGTACTTC.

This clone was found once. In nucleotides, the CDR3 is TGTGCCAGCACCGCCCGGAGGGTTAACTATGGCTACACCTTC. Its translation is CASTARRVNYGYTF. The gene calls are TRBV2 and TRBJ1-2; D uncertain. V was cut by 7 bases and J by 1 base, with 13 bases left in between. This CDR3 region has 14 residues. The germline V gene has CDR1 SNHLY and CDR2 FYNNEI.

V and J are TRBV7-2 and TRBJ1-1, with TRBD1 matching 10 bases. CDR1 is SGHTA, CDR2 FQGNSA, per germline. CDR3 size: 13 residues. V dropped 6 bases and J dropped 4; count of bases not matched to a gene: 2. The DNA for the CDR3 is TGTGCCAGCAGGAGACAGGGGGCCACTGAAGCTTTCTTT. Its protein product is CASRRQGATEAFF.

This sequence joins TRBV7-2 and TRBJ2-3, with unresolved D. Trimming took 4 bases from V and 3 from J, leaving 8 bases between them. Looked up from germline, CDR1 is SGHTA and CDR2 is FQGNSA. The CDR3 is 13 residues long. The CDR3 DNA is TGTGCCAGCAGCTCCCAGAGGACAGATACGCAGTATTTT. The encoded protein is CASSSQRTDTQYF.

The V gene is TRBV6-1, the J gene TRBJ1-2, with D possibly matching TRBD1 (5 bases). Germline lookup yields CDR1 MNHNS and CDR2 SASEGT. The length of the CDR3 is 15 residues. The V and J ends lost 10 bases and 2 bases respectively, with 20 bases between them. The CDR3 DNA reads TGTGCCACCGTACCGTTGGGGGGAGCAAACTATGGCTACACCTTC. Protein product: CATVPLGGANYGYTF.

The table lists this clone with a count of one. The chain employs TRBV2 and TRBJ2-7; D unclear. The CDR3 extends over 13 amino acids. Per germline, CDR1 SNHLY and CDR2 FYNNEI. The V end was cut by 3 bases, the J end by 2 bases, with 8 bases between. This chain's CDR3 is CASSDLPTYEQYF. CDR3 DNA sequence: TGTGCCAGCAGTGACCTCCCTACCTACGAGCAGTACTTC.

The chain employs TRBV4-1 and TRBJ2-2; D may be TRBD2 (6 bases). V gave up 0 bases and J gave up 1 base, with 12 bases separating them. The CDR3 length is 17 residues. CDR1 MGHRA and CDR2 YSYEKL come from the germline V gene. The CDR3 sequence is CASSQDSKRVNTGELFF. CDR3 DNA sequence: TGCGCCAGCAGCCAAGATTCGAAGCGGGTGAACACCGGGGAGCTGTTTTTT.

This chain uses TRBV5-1 with TRBJ2-1; TRBD2 aligns across 12 bases. The trim removed 5 bases at V and 9 bases at J, leaving 9 bases unmatched. This CDR3 has 15 residues. Germline V lookup: CDR1 SGHRS, CDR2 YFSETQ. The DNA for the CDR3 is TGCGCCAGCAGGGCTAGCGGGGGGGCCGGGGTTGAGCAGTTCTTC. Its protein product is CASRASGGAGVEQFF.

In DNA form, the CDR3 reads TGTGCCAGCAGCGCGGGACTTTTACATTACGAGCAGTACTTC. This codes for CASSAGLLHYEQYF. The chain links TRBV9 to TRBJ2-7, with D tentatively TRBD2 (6 bases). The germline V and J ends were trimmed by 3 bases and 4 bases, with 14 bases remaining between them. The CDR3 runs 14 residues. Per the germline V gene, CDR1 is SGDLS and CDR2 is YYNGEE.

This chain connects TRBV7-3 to TRBJ2-1; maybe TRBD2 (7 bases). Germline V gives CDR1 SGHTA, CDR2 FQGTGA. The ends were cut back, 4 bases at V and 7 bases at J, with 11 bases in the middle. There are 13 residues in the CDR3. CDR3 in DNA: TGTGCCAGCAGCTCGGGGGGCGAGAATGAGCAGTTCTTC. It specifies CASSSGGENEQFF.

The chain uses TRBV6-6 and TRBJ1-5; D possibly corresponds to TRBD1 (6 bases). V was pared by 6 bases and J by 4 bases, with 16 bases between. From germline, CDR1 is MNHNY and CDR2 SVGAGI (reference sequence). This CDR3 contains 15 residues. CDR3 DNA sequence: TGTGCCAGCAGCTCTCGAGGGGGTGGTAATCAGCCCCAGCATTTT. Its translation is CASSSRGGGNQPQHF.

The chain has TRBV5-5 and TRBJ1-1, with a weak D call TRBD1 (5 bases). The length of the CDR3 is 14 residues. In germline, CDR1 is SGHKS, CDR2 YYEKEE (reference sequence). The ends were cut back, 1 base at V and 0 bases at J, with 7 bases in the middle. This CDR3 is CASSLTGVNTEAFF. DNA of the CDR3: TGTGCCAGCAGCTTGACAGGTGTGAACACTGAAGCTTTCTTT.

The V gene is TRBV7-9, the J gene TRBJ2-1, with TRBD2 matching 10 bases. This CDR3 comprises 16 residues. Germline CDR1 is SEHNR and CDR2 is FQNEAQ (reference sequence). V shed 1 base, J shed 6 bases, and the junction held 6 bases outside the gene matches. The CDR3 nucleotides read TGTGCCAGCAGCTTAGGAGCGGGAGGGCCGGGCAATGAGCAGTTCTTC. Encoded protein: CASSLGAGGPGNEQFF.

The V gene is TRBV27, the J gene TRBJ1-2; 9 bases fit TRBD1. Trimming took 5 bases from V and 8 from J; bases not matched to a gene: 6. The CDR3 is 13 residues long. The germline V gene has CDR1 MNHEY and CDR2 SMNVEV (reference sequence). The CDR3 region is CASSPGTGLGYTF. The CDR3 region has the DNA TGTGCCAGCAGTCCCGGGACAGGGCTCGGCTACACCTTC.

This clone occurred a few times. The chain employs TRBV2 and TRBJ2-1; 7 nucleotides align to TRBD2. V shed 4 bases and J 7 bases; nucleotides not matched to a gene: 4. The CDR3 consists of 13 residues. Germline-derived CDR1 and CDR2 are SNHLY and FYNNEI. In DNA, the CDR3 is TGTGCCAGCAGTGTCTGGGGAGGGAATGAGCAGTTCTTC. Protein: CASSVWGGNEQFF.

The rearrangement links TRBV13 to TRBJ2-1, with TRBD2 matching 8 bases. V shed 5 bases and J 6 bases; nucleotides not matched to a gene: 3. The CDR3 covers 13 residues. The germline gives CDR1 PRHDT, CDR2 FYEKMQ (reference sequence). In DNA, the CDR3 is TGTGCCAGCAGCCCGGGAGGGCCCAATGAGCAGTTCTTC. Translated: CASSPGGPNEQFF.

V usage is TRBV28 and J usage is TRBJ1-4, with D perhaps matching TRBD1 (5 bases). Trimming left V 2 bases short and J 5 bases short, with 12 bases between. Per germline, CDR1 MDHEN and CDR2 SYDVKM. The CDR3 totals 15 residues. CDR3 in amino acids: CASSLGQGKNEKLFF. The DNA for the CDR3 is TGTGCCAGCAGTTTAGGGCAGGGAAAAAATGAAAAACTGTTTTTT.

The rearrangement links TRBV7-8 to TRBJ1-1; D remains ambiguous. Looked up from germline, CDR1 is SGHVS and CDR2 is FQNEAQ. Trimming removed 4 bases at V and 0 bases at J, with 9 bases between. This CDR3 region has 14 residues. The CDR3 region has the DNA TGTGCCAGCAGCTCGGGGATCTTGAACACTGAAGCTTTCTTT. It is translated as CASSSGILNTEAFF.

The chain links TRBV4-1 to TRBJ2-7, with D tentatively TRBD1 (5 bases). V was shortened by 3 bases and J by 5 bases, with 17 bases between the two germline ends. The CDR3 is 15 amino acids. CDR1 is MGHRA, CDR2 YSYEKL, per germline. The CDR3 coding sequence is TGCGCCAGCAGCCACCCCATCAAGGGGATAGACGAGCAGTACTTC. Its protein product is CASSHPIKGIDEQYF.

CDR3 sequence (DNA): TGTGCCAGCAGCTTAGGAGGGACAGGGGGCTCTAACTATGGCTACACCTTC. Its translation: CASSLGGTGGSNYGYTF. This chain connects TRBV7-2 to TRBJ1-2, with 12 bases matching TRBD1. J gave up 0 bases and V 1 base, and 3 bases lay outside the gene matches. The CDR3 totals 17 residues. The germline V gene encodes CDR1 SGHTA and CDR2 FQGNSA.

The V gene is TRBV15, the J gene TRBJ1-1; unclear D gene. Deletions cut 3 bases from V and 1 base from J, with 12 bases between. Germline CDR1 is LNHNV and CDR2 is YYDKDF (reference sequence). CDR3 size: 15 residues. CDR3 sequence (DNA): TGTGCCACCAGCAGGGGAGGACGGCAGAACACTGAAGCTTTCTTT. It specifies CATSRGGRQNTEAFF.

The chain uses TRBV10-3 and TRBJ1-1, with a weak D call TRBD1 (5 bases). The CDR3 runs 14 residues. V was clipped by 5 bases and J by 4 bases, with 14 bases between them. Germline CDR1 reads ENHRY; CDR2 reads SYGVKD. The CDR3 DNA reads as TGTGCCATCAGTCTGGACGGGGGGGGCACTGAAGCTTTCTTT. Residues: CAISLDGGGTEAFF.

The rearrangement links TRBV19 to TRBJ1-5; a weak D match, TRBD1 (5 bases). CDR3 size: 15 residues. Germline V gene sequence: CDR1 LNHDA, CDR2 SQIVND (reference sequence). The ends were cut back, 5 bases at V and 6 bases at J, with 17 bases in the middle. The CDR3 bases are TGTGCCAGTAGTTGGGGTTCGGGGGGGAGTCAGCCCCAGCATTTT. It is translated as CASSWGSGGSQPQHF. Based on the CDR3 plus reference TRBV19 and TRBJ1-5, the full variable domain is DGGITQSPKYLFRKEGQNVTLSCEQNLNHDAMYWYRQDPGQGLRLIYYSQIVNDFQKGDIAEGYSVSREKKESFPLTVTSAQKNPTAFYLCASSWGSGGSQPQHFGDGTRLSIL.

The chain employs TRBV5-1 and TRBJ1-4; TRBD1 is a possible D gene (5 bases). Deletions cut 2 bases from V and 8 bases from J, with 16 bases between. There are 15 residues in the CDR3. Germline V gives CDR1 SGHRS, CDR2 YFSETQ. The CDR3 coding sequence is TGCGCCAGCAGCTTAAACGGGGGAGAAGGGGAAAAACTGTTTTTT. Amino acid sequence: CASSLNGGEGEKLFF.

The gene calls are TRBV7-3 and TRBJ1-1; D might be TRBD1 (5 bases). This CDR3 has 13 residues. Deletions cut 4 bases from V and 2 bases from J, with 8 bases between. Germline CDR1 is SGHTA and CDR2 is FQGTGA. The CDR3 DNA is TGTGCCAGCAGCTCCGGGGGTAACACTGAAGCTTTCTTT. It translates to CASSSGGNTEAFF. The full variable domain, rest sourced from reference TRBV7-3 and TRBJ1-1, is GAGVSQTPSNKVTEKGKYVELRCDPISGHTALYWYRQSLGQGPEFLIYFQGTGAADDSGLPNDRFFAVRPEGSVSTLKIQRTERGDSAVYLCASSSGGNTEAFFGQGTRLTVV.

The chain has TRBV19 and TRBJ1-5, with D maybe TRBD1 (5 bases). The CDR3 spans 14 residues. V lost 3 bases, J lost 6 bases, and 12 bases lay in between. Germline V CDR1 and CDR2: LNHDA, SQIVND (reference sequence). DNA for the CDR3: TGTGCCAGTAGTATTAGGAGGGGAGGTCAGCCCCAGCATTTT. It encodes CASSIRRGGQPQHF.

J is TRBJ2-7 and V is TRBV11-2; 9 positions agree with TRBD1. The CDR3 covers 16 residues. The trim removed 2 bases at V and 2 bases at J, leaving 7 bases unmatched. Germline lookup yields CDR1 SGHAT and CDR2 FQNNGV. Here the CDR3 DNA reads TGTGCCAGCAGCTTACCCCGACAGGGGGTTACCTACGAGCAGTACTTC. Translating it yields CASSLPRQGVTYEQYF.